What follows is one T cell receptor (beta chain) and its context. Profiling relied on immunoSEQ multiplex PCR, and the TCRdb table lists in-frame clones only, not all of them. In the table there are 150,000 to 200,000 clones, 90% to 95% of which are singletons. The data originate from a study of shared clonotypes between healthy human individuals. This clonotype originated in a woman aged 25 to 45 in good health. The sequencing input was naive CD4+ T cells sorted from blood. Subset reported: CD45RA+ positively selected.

CDR3 DNA sequence: TGTGCCAGCAGCTTGGCGGGAGTGAAAGAGACCCAGTACTTC. Translation gives CASSLAGVKETQYF. This rearrangement joins TRBV5-4 to TRBJ2-5, with D perhaps matching TRBD2 (6 bases). The CDR3 loop spans 14 amino acids. V lost 0 bases, J lost 3 bases, and 9 bases lay in between. Germline V gives CDR1 SGHNT, CDR2 YYREEE (reference sequence).